This TCR beta chain was captured by sequencing in a study of blood T cells in healthy people across ages. The CDR3 sequence is 15 residues long. Trimming shortened V by 1 base and J by 4 bases, and 13 bases separated the two germline ends. The sample holds a few counts of this clonotype. The use of a sample-barcoded 5' primer and a J-beta primer mix characterized a second PCR of roughly 6 to 11 cycles. Tagging of each cDNA molecule was performed by a template-switch adaptor with 12 random nucleotides. TCRdb re-called the 5' RACE reads with MiXCR, one entry per CDR3 protein. The sample has about 1.5 million distinct CDR3 sequences; approximately 43% are singletons.

The source material was blood. This TCR derives from a woman under 30 in good health. The chain combines TRBV12-3 or TRBV12-4 with TRBJ1-1, with D possibly TRBD1 on 5 matching bases. The DNA of the CDR3 is TGTGCCAGCAGTTTAGGTCTGGTTAGGGGCACTGAAGCTTTCTTT. This codes for CASSLGLVRGTEAFF.